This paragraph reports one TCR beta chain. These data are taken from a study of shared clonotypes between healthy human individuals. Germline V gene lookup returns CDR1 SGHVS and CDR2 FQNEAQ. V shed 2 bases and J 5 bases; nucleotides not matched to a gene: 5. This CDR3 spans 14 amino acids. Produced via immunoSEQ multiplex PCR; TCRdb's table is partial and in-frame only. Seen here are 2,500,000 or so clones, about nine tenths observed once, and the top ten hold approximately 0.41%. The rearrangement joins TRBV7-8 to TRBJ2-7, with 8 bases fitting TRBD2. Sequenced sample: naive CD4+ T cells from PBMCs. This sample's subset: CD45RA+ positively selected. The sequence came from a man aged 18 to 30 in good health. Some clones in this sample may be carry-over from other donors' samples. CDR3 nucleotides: TGTGCCAGCAGCTTACGGGGGGGTGGCGACGAGCAGTACTTC. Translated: CASSLRGGGDEQYF.